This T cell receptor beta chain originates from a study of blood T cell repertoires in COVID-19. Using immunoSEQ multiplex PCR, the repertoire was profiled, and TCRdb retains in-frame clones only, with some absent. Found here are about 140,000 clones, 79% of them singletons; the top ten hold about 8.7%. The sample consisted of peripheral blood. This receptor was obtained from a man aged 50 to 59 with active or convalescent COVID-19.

As DNA, the CDR3 is TGTGCCAGCAGCCCCCAGAGGGCTAACTATGGCTACACCTTC. The encoded protein is CASSPQRANYGYTF. The rearrangement links TRBV5-5 to TRBJ1-2; no clear D gene. The V and J ends lost 4 bases and 0 bases respectively, with 10 bases between them. Germline V gene data show CDR1 as SGHKS and CDR2 as YYEKEE (reference sequence). There are 14 residues in the CDR3. Complete variable domain (other parts from reference TRBV5-5 and TRBJ1-2): DAGVTQSPTHLIKTRGQQVTLRCSPISGHKSVSWYQQVLGQGPQFIFQYYEKEERGRGNFPDRFSARQFPNYSSELNVNALLLGDSALYLCASSPQRANYGYTFGSGTRLTVV.